This T cell receptor (beta chain) was documented in a study of blood T cell repertoires in COVID-19. On the study more broadly: Sites across the United States, Italy and Spain contributed samples from acute and convalescent COVID-19. PBMCs, B-cell-depleted T cells, or T cells were the source of the cDNA or gDNA that made up the material.

Source study methods: For nucleated cells, counts were estimated from reference gene primer amplification. Sequencing was performed with immunoSEQ multiplex PCR; in TCRdb, only in-frame clones are kept and a portion is missing. The D gene and trimming were derived from the DNA, and the V and J assignments and clone size from that table. This sample has some 280,000 clones, with approximately 86% found just once. The CDR3 has 13 residues. Germline CDR1 SNHLY, CDR2 FYNNEI. Unmatched junction bases numbered 8, after V lost 9 bases and J lost 5 bases. The chain is built from TRBV2 and TRBJ2-7, with 9 nucleotides matching TRBD1. Input material: peripheral blood. This clonotype originated in a woman aged 50 to 60 with active or convalescent COVID-19. CDR3 region: CARNRGQGHEQYF. CDR3 nucleotides: TGTGCCAGAAACAGGGGGCAGGGCCACGAGCAGTACTTC. Using reference TRBV2 and TRBJ2-7 for the parts outside the CDR3, the full variable domain is EPEVTQTPSHQVTQMGQEVILRCVPISNHLYFYWYRQILGQKVEFLVSFYNNEISEKSEIFDDQFSVERPDGSNFTLKIRSTKLEDSAMYFCARNRGQGHEQYFGPGTRLTVT.